This T cell receptor (beta chain) was found in a study of T cell responses to AZD1222 COVID-19 vaccine. Study observations and caveats: Donors in the cohort were predominantly white British and more often female, and clonal diversity was possibly underestimated.

Data came from immunoSEQ multiplex PCR; TCRdb stores just in-frame clones and leaves some out. The table shows 100,000 to 150,000 clones, with approximately 89% occurring only once. In its sample, this clone was seen once. Its antigen is currently unknown. CDR1 is SGHRS, CDR2 YFSETQ, per germline. The CDR3 length is 14 residues. Trimming shortened V by 2 bases and J by 4 bases, and 10 bases separated the two germline ends. The sample here was peripheral blood, taken on day 0 of AZD1222 vaccination. This sequence joins TRBV5-1 and TRBJ2-1, with a tentative D call TRBD2 (6 bases). The clonotype comes from an adult in good health. Here the CDR3 DNA reads TGCGCCAGCAGCTTATCCGGGACTTACAATGAGCAGTTCTTC. Protein product: CASSLSGTYNEQFF.